The table lists the clone carrying this T cell receptor (beta chain) with many counts. Its antigen is unknown. The sample originates from a study of type 1 regulatory T cells. TCRdb used MiXCR to reprocess the reads, holding one entry per CDR3 protein. The repertoire has about 42,000 distinct CDR3 sequences, over 9% of them found once; the top ten carry around 8%. Material for sequencing was cultured non-Tr1 T cells, either the whole culture or a sorted T cell fraction (not recorded which). The sequence was obtained from a human donor in good health.

The CDR3 bases are TGTGCCAGCAGTCCCGGGCGCTTCTCTTACGAGCAGTACTTC. This gives the protein CASSPGRFSYEQYF. The rearrangement joins TRBV12-3 or TRBV12-4 to TRBJ2-7; no definite D call. This CDR3 is built from 14 residues. Deletions cut 5 bases from V and 4 bases from J, with 15 bases between.